This TCR beta chain was recovered during a study of shared clonotypes between healthy human individuals. The wider study: Those who served as donors were a couple of women and a few men between the ages of 18 and 49.

Study results and limitations: Among the subsets, naive ones generally showed larger estimated richness than memory ones.

Concerning this clone itself: Its antigen is not known.

CD45RO-negative, CCR7-selected cells formed the naive CD8 fraction, which excluded terminally differentiated effector memory CD45RA+ cells. The table came from immunoSEQ multiplex PCR; TCRdb's copy has only in-frame clones and leaves some out. The sample has about 2.1 million clones, around 95% seen once; the top ten hold under 2%. The sequencing sample was made of naive CD8+ T cells from PBMCs. This receptor was taken from a man younger than 35 in good health. Some clones in this sample may be carry-over from other donors' samples.

CDR3 DNA sequence: TGCGCCAGCAGCCCGGACGGGGGAGTGGCTTGGAATGAGCAGTTCTTC. Its protein is CASSPDGGVAWNEQFF. The chain joins TRBV5-1 to TRBJ2-1; perhaps TRBD2 as D (6 bases). Germline CDR1 SGHRS, CDR2 YFSETQ. CDR3 length: 16 residues. Between the trimmed V and J ends, which lost 4 bases and 7 bases, there was a span of 21 bases.